The rows below give T cell receptor beta chains drawn from one sample of a study of blood T cell repertoires in COVID-19. Assay used: immunoSEQ multiplex PCR; TCRdb lists only in-frame clones, some missing. Altogether roughly 150,000 clones are present, around 87% being singletons, with the ten largest covering less than 3%. Sequencing was done on a sample of peripheral blood. Receptor source: a woman of 80 years or more with COVID-19, enrolled during active disease. CDR3s include the opening cysteine and the closing phenylalanine or tryptophan. The D gene is left open where the match is weak. Not every row has a clone size; where given, it reads once, few, many or a size class.

d_gene: .
v_gene: TRBV11-3
abundance: .
j_gene: TRBJ2-2
CDR3nt: TGTGCCAGCAGCGCGAGGCCCGGGGAGCTGTTTTTT
CDR3aa: CASSARPGELFF

d_gene: .
v_gene: TRBV27
abundance: few
j_gene: TRBJ2-7
CDR3nt: TGTGCCAGCAGTGCCCAGGGGTCCCTAAGAATCTACGAGCAGTACTTC
CDR3aa: CASSAQGSLRIYEQYF

d_gene: .
v_gene: TRBV5-1
abundance: .
j_gene: TRBJ2-7
CDR3nt: TGCGCCAGCAGCTTGGCCGGAGACTCCTACGAGCAGTACTTC
CDR3aa: CASSLAGDSYEQYF

d_gene: .
v_gene: TRBV6-5
abundance: .
j_gene: TRBJ1-1
CDR3nt: TGTGCCAGCAGGGCGGTGATTTTCACTGAAGCTTTCTTT
CDR3aa: CASRAVIFTEAFF

d_gene: .
v_gene: TRBV7-3
abundance: .
j_gene: TRBJ1-1
CDR3nt: TGTGCCAGCAGCTTAAGTGGACAGTCGAACACTGAAGCTTTCTTT
CDR3aa: CASSLSGQSNTEAFF

d_gene: TRBD2
v_gene: TRBV18
abundance: .
j_gene: TRBJ2-2
CDR3nt: TGTGCCAGCTCACCAAAATTAGCGGGTCGGCTCGGGGAGCTGTTTTTT
CDR3aa: CASSPKLAGRLGELFF

d_gene: .
v_gene: TRBV6-5
abundance: .
j_gene: TRBJ2-3
CDR3nt: TGTGCCAGCACCGAAGGGGCAGGGTACACAGATACGCAGTATTTT
CDR3aa: CASTEGAGYTDTQYF

d_gene: .
v_gene: TRBV19
abundance: once
j_gene: TRBJ1-2
CDR3nt: TGTGCCAGTAGTATAGTAGCGACCGCCTATGGCTACACCTTC
CDR3aa: CASSIVATAYGYTF

d_gene: .
v_gene: TRBV27
abundance: .
j_gene: TRBJ2-1
CDR3nt: TGTGCCAGCAGTTCGGGGGAACAGTACAATGAGCAGTTCTTC
CDR3aa: CASSSGEQYNEQFF

d_gene: TRBD2
v_gene: TRBV9
abundance: .
j_gene: TRBJ2-1
CDR3nt: TGTGCCAGCAGCGACGGGGTAGCGGGTGGACCTGAGTTCTTC
CDR3aa: CASSDGVAGGPEFF

d_gene: .
v_gene: TRBV19
abundance: .
j_gene: TRBJ2-5
CDR3nt: TGTGCCAGTAGTATCTTGGCCGGAGGACAAGAGACCCAGTACTTC
CDR3aa: CASSILAGGQETQYF

d_gene: .
v_gene: TRBV19
abundance: .
j_gene: TRBJ2-2
CDR3nt: TGTGCCACCCATGTTGGGAGGAACACCGGGGAGCTGTTTTTT
CDR3aa: CATHVGRNTGELFF

d_gene: .
v_gene: TRBV27
abundance: .
j_gene: TRBJ2-7
CDR3nt: TGTGCCAGCAGACCTGGTACTCCCTACGAGCAGTACTTC
CDR3aa: CASRPGTPYEQYF

d_gene: TRBD1
v_gene: TRBV7-9
abundance: .
j_gene: TRBJ2-7
CDR3nt: TGTGCCAGCAGCTTTGGGGGACAGTACGAGCAGTACTTC
CDR3aa: CASSFGGQYEQYF

d_gene: .
v_gene: TRBV4-3
abundance: .
j_gene: TRBJ2-7
CDR3nt: TGCGCCAGCAGCCAAGATCGGGTGGGCGAGCAGTACTTC
CDR3aa: CASSQDRVGEQYF

d_gene: TRBD2
v_gene: TRBV6-1
abundance: once
j_gene: TRBJ2-7
CDR3nt: TGTGCCAGCAGTTCAATAGCGGGAGGACCCTACGAGCAGTACTTC
CDR3aa: CASSSIAGGPYEQYF

d_gene: TRBD1
v_gene: TRBV3-1/TRBV3-2
abundance: .
j_gene: TRBJ2-1
CDR3nt: TGTGCCAGCAGCCAAGTAACAGGGGGTCATGAGCAGTTCTTC
CDR3aa: CASSQVTGGHEQFF

d_gene: .
v_gene: TRBV7-8
abundance: .
j_gene: TRBJ2-1
CDR3nt: TGTGCCAGCACCTCCCCCCAGGTCCTCAATGAGCAGTTCTTC
CDR3aa: CASTSPQVLNEQFF

d_gene: TRBD2
v_gene: TRBV28
abundance: .
j_gene: TRBJ2-7
CDR3nt: TGTGCCAGCAGTCGGGGGGACTTTGTCTCCTACGAGCAGTACTTC
CDR3aa: CASSRGDFVSYEQYF

d_gene: TRBD1
v_gene: TRBV9
abundance: .
j_gene: TRBJ1-2
CDR3nt: TGTGCCAGCAGCGTAACAGGGGACTATGGCTACACCTTC
CDR3aa: CASSVTGDYGYTF